This TCR beta chain was profiled in a study of OX40 agonist ivuxolimab in advanced cancers. Study context: The patients received agonistic anti-OX40 (CD134) antibody ivuxolimab. Three patients, one with hepatocellular carcinoma and two with cutaneous melanoma, responded partially. Regarding the study as a whole: The authors did not determine the antigen specificity of the expanded peripheral T cells. The study found among the lowest clonal expansion in partial responders at 0.1-3.0 mg/kg.

TCRdb's table, derived via immunoSEQ multiplex PCR, lists solely in-frame clones and lacks some. The sample includes about 71,000 clones, 91% seen only once; the top ten take about 14%. As for this clone: Its antigen remains unknown.

This clonotype was sampled from an adult with an advanced solid tumor such as melanoma, head and neck, liver or kidney cancer. Here the sequenced sample was CD4+ or CD8+ T cells sorted from blood, taken in a trial of the OX40 agonist ivuxolimab.

The CDR3 DNA is TGTGCCAGCAGCGTAGGCGGGAGTAGTCCGTTCTTC. Translated: CASSVGGSSPFF. The rearrangement links TRBV9 to TRBJ2-1; 7 positions agree with TRBD2. Germline CDR1 and CDR2: SGDLS and YYNGEE. The trim removed 0 bases at V and 15 bases at J, leaving 6 bases unmatched. The CDR3 length is 12 residues.